These 9 T cell receptor beta chains came from one sample sequenced in a study of blood T cell repertoires in COVID-19. TCRdb keeps only in-frame clones here, not all; method: immunoSEQ multiplex PCR. The repertoire holds 250,000 to 400,000 clones, with around nine tenths as singletons. The specimen was peripheral blood. All receptors come from a middle-aged man with active or convalescent COVID-19.

V and J are TRBV12-3 or TRBV12-4 and TRBJ1-1, with 7 bases that match TRBD1. Unmatched junction bases numbered 3, after V lost 5 bases and J lost 3 bases. This CDR3 contains 13 residues. The CDR3 reads CASSTGVDTEAFF. The CDR3 coding sequence is TGTGCCAGCAGTACAGGGGTCGACACTGAAGCTTTCTTT.

The CDR3 DNA sequence: TGTGCCAGCAGGGGGCAGAGCACTGAAGCTTTCTTT. It yields the protein CASRGQSTEAFF. The chain links TRBV6-5 to TRBJ1-1; D is perhaps TRBD1 (5 bases). This CDR3 is built from 12 residues. The germline V gene has CDR1 MNHEY and CDR2 SVGAGI. The germline V and J ends were trimmed by 6 bases and 4 bases, with 9 bases remaining between them.

This chain connects TRBV9 to TRBJ2-7, with D tentatively TRBD2 (5 bases). The germline V and J ends were trimmed by 4 bases and 6 bases, with 14 bases remaining between them. Germline loops: CDR1 SGDLS, CDR2 YYNGEE. The CDR3 contains 13 residues. The CDR3 sequence: CASSPNVGSEQYF. CDR3 DNA sequence: TGTGCCAGCAGCCCCAATGTGGGGAGCGAGCAGTACTTC.

V usage is TRBV6-5 and J usage is TRBJ2-5; TRBD1 agrees at 9 bases. Germline trimming cut 5 bases from V and 6 bases from J; bases unmatched to any gene: 7. Per germline, CDR1 MNHEY and CDR2 SVGAGI. This CDR3 spans 14 amino acids. CDR3 residues: CASSIRQGGQTQYF. CDR3 nucleotide sequence: TGTGCCAGCAGTATAAGACAGGGGGGACAGACCCAGTACTTC.

As concerns this clone: Other DNA sequences from this sample encode an identical CDR3 as well. This rearrangement joins TRBV4-3 to TRBJ1-1; 7 bases map to TRBD1. CDR3 size: 13 residues. V was pared by 0 bases and J by 10 bases, with 5 bases of the junction left unmatched. Per the germline V gene, CDR1 is LGHNA and CDR2 is YSLEER. CDR3 loop: CASSQEGGRGAFF. The CDR3 DNA follows: TGCGCCAGCAGCCAAGAAGGGGGCAGGGGAGCTTTCTTT.

The V call is TRBV5-6, the J call TRBJ2-5; 8 bases map to TRBD2. The germline V gene has CDR1 SGHDT and CDR2 YYEEEE. The CDR3 has 16 amino acids. The V gene end was trimmed by 1 base and the J gene end by 2 bases; junction bases not matched to a gene: 7. The CDR3 DNA is TGTGCCAGCAGCTTGAGCGGCGGGGGGAAGCAAGAGACCCAGTACTTC. Its protein is CASSLSGGGKQETQYF.

The genes are TRBV5-5 and TRBJ2-7; D possibly corresponds to TRBD2 (7 bases). Germline V CDR1 and CDR2: SGHKS, YYEKEE (reference sequence). The CDR3 spans 14 residues. Trimming removed 1 base from V and 6 bases from J, with 14 bases in between. This CDR3 reads CASSLWEGGSEQYF. CDR3 nucleotides: TGTGCCAGCAGCTTGTGGGAGGGGGGTTCCGAGCAGTACTTC.

This chain connects TRBV7-2 to TRBJ1-6; 7 nucleotides align to TRBD1. The V and J ends lost 3 bases and 8 bases, in that order; junction bases with no gene match: 4. CDR3 size: 14 residues. Germline CDR1 is SGHTA and CDR2 is FQGNSA. The DNA of the CDR3 is TGTGCCAGCAGCTTCGGACAGGAAGATTCACCCCTCCACTTT. Its translation: CASSFGQEDSPLHF.

The rearrangement joins TRBV6-5 to TRBJ1-5; D remains unclear. With 6 bases removed from V and 0 bases from J, the gap between germline ends came to 3 bases. The germline V gene has CDR1 MNHEY and CDR2 SVGAGI. This CDR3 has 12 residues. CDR3: CASRYSNQPQHF. As DNA, the CDR3 is TGTGCCAGCAGGTATAGCAATCAGCCCCAGCATTTT.